These 22 T cell receptor beta chains were sequenced from one sample in a study of early T cells in non-severe SARS-CoV-2 infection. TCRdb re-called the 5' RACE reads through MiXCR, storing one row per CDR3 protein. The sample has 25,000 to 35,000 distinct CDR3 sequences, 4.6% seen once. The specimen comprised whole blood, sampled at baseline. These receptors were obtained from an adult who was a healthcare worker with PCR-confirmed SARS-CoV-2 infection or an uninfected control (not recorded which).

There are a few counts of this clonotype. This chain connects TRBV20-1 to TRBJ2-6; D is possibly TRBD1 or TRBD2 (5 bases each). V was cut by 6 bases and J by 2 bases, with 14 bases left in between. This CDR3 spans 15 amino acids. The germline gives CDR1 DFQATT, CDR2 SNEGSKA (reference sequence). The CDR3 is CSAFKGRAGANVLTF. The CDR3 nucleotides read TGCAGTGCGTTCAAGGGGAGAGCTGGGGCCAACGTCCTGACTTTC.

The V call is TRBV7-6, the J call TRBJ2-5; D gene uncertain. With 0 bases removed from V and 2 bases from J, the gap between germline ends came to 10 bases. The V gene's germline CDR1 is SGHVS and CDR2 FNYEAQ. The CDR3 has 15 amino acids. CDR3 bases: TGTGCCAGCAGCTTAGCGCCAGGTCCGCAAGAGACCCAGTACTTC. Its translation is CASSLAPGPQETQYF. The whole variable domain, filled in from reference TRBV7-6 and TRBJ2-5, reads GAGVSQSPRYKVTKRGQDVALRCDPISGHVSLYWYRQALGQGPEFLTYFNYEAQQDKSGLPNDRFSAERPEGSISTLTIQRTEQRDSAMYRCASSLAPGPQETQYFGPGTRLLVL.

This clonotype has a count of ten or more. The chain uses TRBV7-8 and TRBJ1-2, with D possibly matching TRBD1 (6 bases). The CDR3 extends over 16 amino acids. V lost 1 base and J lost 10, with 22 bases in between. Germline V gives CDR1 SGHVS, CDR2 FQNEAQ. The CDR3 sequence is CASSLVVSGGDRDYTF. CDR3 DNA sequence: TGTGCCAGCAGCTTAGTTGTGAGCGGGGGCGACAGAGACTACACCTTC.

This clonotype has at least ten counts. The V call is TRBV19, the J call TRBJ2-7, with D possibly TRBD1 on 5 matching bases. This CDR3 has 15 amino acids. Trimming pared 1 base from V and 1 base from J, leaving 11 bases between. CDR1 and CDR2 from the germline V gene are LNHDA and SQIVND (reference sequence). Here the CDR3 DNA reads TGTGCCAGTAGTATAGTGACAGCACCTTCCTACGAGCAGTACTTC. Its protein product is CASSIVTAPSYEQYF. Variable domain in full (rest from reference TRBV19 and TRBJ2-7): DGGITQSPKYLFRKEGQNVTLSCEQNLNHDAMYWYRQDPGQGLRLIYYSQIVNDFQKGDIAEGYSVSREKKESFPLTVTSAQKNPTAFYLCASSIVTAPSYEQYFGPGTRLTVT.

The chain links TRBV7-8 to TRBJ2-7; no firm D call. Trimming took 5 bases from V and 2 from J, leaving 10 bases between them. This CDR3 has 13 amino acids. Per the germline V gene, CDR1 is SGHVS and CDR2 is FQNEAQ. In DNA form, the CDR3 reads TGTGCCAGCAGCCCCCTACCTCCCTACGAGCAGTACTTC. Its protein is CASSPLPPYEQYF.

The chain has TRBV24-1 and TRBJ1-2; D is undetermined. The V and J ends lost 2 bases and 6 bases respectively, with 6 bases between them. The CDR3 covers 12 residues. Germline V gene data show CDR1 as KGHDR and CDR2 as SFDVKD. The chain's CDR3 is CATSDSVDGYTF. In DNA form, the CDR3 reads TGTGCCACCAGTGATTCAGTAGATGGCTACACCTTC.

The table lists this clonotype with many counts. V and J are TRBV2 and TRBJ2-3, with a possible D match to TRBD1 (5 bases). The germline V gene has CDR1 SNHLY and CDR2 FYNNEI. CDR3 length: 15 residues. The germline V and J ends were trimmed by 6 bases and 1 base, with 14 bases remaining between them. CDR3 DNA: TGTGCCAGCAGCCCTCAGGGTCAGGGCACAGATACGCAGTATTTT. It encodes CASSPQGQGTDTQYF.

The sample holds many counts of this clonotype. The chain is built from TRBV6-5 and TRBJ2-2; 11 positions match TRBD2. This CDR3 spans 16 amino acids. V shed 6 bases, J shed 6 bases, and the junction held 9 bases outside the gene matches. CDR1 is MNHEY, CDR2 SVGAGI, per germline. CDR3 region: CASRIGLAGLAGELFF. The CDR3, as DNA: TGTGCCAGCAGGATAGGACTAGCGGGTTTAGCCGGGGAGCTGTTTTTT.

CDR3 amino acids: CASSPPRLFWDDNYEQYF. CDR3 nucleotide sequence: TGTGCCAGCAGCCCTCCTAGGCTATTTTGGGACGATAACTACGAGCAGTACTTC. The V and J genes are TRBV12-3 or TRBV12-4 and TRBJ2-7; D tentatively fits TRBD1 or TRBD2 (5 bases each). V was cut by 6 bases and J by 3 bases, with 27 bases left in between. This CDR3 has 18 amino acids.

The chain couples TRBV3-1 to TRBJ2-4; D is unresolved. The V gene lost 3 bases and the J gene lost 0 bases, with 6 bases spanning the gap. Germline loops: CDR1 LGHDT, CDR2 YNNKEL (reference sequence). CDR3 size: 14 residues. As DNA, the CDR3 is TGTGCCAGCAGCCAGGAGCTAGCCAAAAACATTCAGTACTTC. Its protein product is CASSQELAKNIQYF.

This clonotype has ten or more counts. The V gene is TRBV11-3, the J gene TRBJ2-1; 8 bases agree with TRBD2. This CDR3 has 16 residues. Per germline, CDR1 SGHNT and CDR2 YENEEA. J was trimmed by 7 bases and V by 4 bases; bases with no gene match: 12. The CDR3 region is CASSSIGGARINEQFF. As DNA, the CDR3 is TGTGCCAGCAGCTCTATCGGGGGGGCCAGGATTAATGAGCAGTTCTTC.

This clonotype was found many times. The gene calls are TRBV20-1 and TRBJ2-3, with 10 bases that match TRBD2. The CDR3 loop spans 12 amino acids. Germline CDR1 is DFQATT and CDR2 is SNEGSKA (reference sequence). V shed 6 bases and J 7 bases; nucleotides not matched to a gene: 4. The CDR3 region is CSAGLADNTQYF. Here the CDR3 DNA reads TGCAGTGCAGGACTAGCGGATAATACGCAGTATTTT.

The rearrangement links TRBV7-6 to TRBJ2-1; 7 nucleotides match TRBD2. The CDR3 length is 18 residues. From germline, CDR1 is SGHVS and CDR2 FNYEAQ. Unmatched junction bases numbered 13, after V lost 5 bases and J lost 0 bases. CDR3 residues: CASSLGALRGSSYNEQFF. The CDR3 region has the DNA TGTGCCAGCAGCCTCGGCGCCTTGCGCGGGAGCTCCTACAATGAGCAGTTCTTC.

This clonotype was detected many times. The CDR3 nucleotides read TGCGCCAGCAGCTTGAACGGCGGGGGACCCTACAATGAGCAGTTCTTC. It encodes CASSLNGGGPYNEQFF. The rearrangement joins TRBV5-1 to TRBJ2-1; 7 bases match TRBD2. CDR1 is SGHRS and CDR2 is YFSETQ in the germline V gene. Trimming cost V 1 base and J 2 bases; bases outside gene matches: 6. The CDR3 spans 16 residues.

The V gene is TRBV10-2, the J gene TRBJ2-6; possible D gene TRBD1, 6 bases. CDR3 length: 15 amino acids. Germline loops: CDR1 WSHSY, CDR2 SAAADI. V lost 8 bases and J lost 4, with 15 bases in between. Written as DNA, the CDR3 is TGCGCCAGCCGTAGAGGGGGTTTCGGGGCCAACGTCCTGACTTTC. Its translation is CASRRGGFGANVLTF.

The genes are TRBV6-1 and TRBJ1-5; 8 bases align to TRBD1. Germline CDR1 and CDR2: MNHNS and SASEGT. This CDR3 is built from 15 residues. Losses at the gene ends were 3 bases for V and 4 bases for J; bases not matched to a gene: 5. The chain's CDR3 is CASSDSGTGNQPQHF. For the CDR3, the DNA is TGTGCCAGCAGTGACTCCGGGACAGGAAATCAGCCCCAGCATTTT.

This chain connects TRBV15 to TRBJ2-1; TRBD2 matches 12 bases. Trimming cost V 3 bases and J 1 base; bases outside gene matches: 10. The CDR3 sequence is 19 residues long. CDR1 is LNHNV, CDR2 YYDKDF, per germline (reference sequence). The CDR3 region is CATSRVSSGRAGSYNEQFF. For the CDR3, the DNA is TGTGCCACCAGCAGGGTTTCTAGCGGGAGGGCCGGTTCCTACAATGAGCAGTTCTTC.

This clonotype was seen repeatedly, ten times or more. J is TRBJ1-1 and V is TRBV29-1; the D is unclear. CDR3 size: 12 residues. Trimming pared 3 bases from V and 3 bases from J, leaving 8 bases between. The germline gives CDR1 SQVTM, CDR2 ANQGSEA. The CDR3 loop is CSVDGSDTEAFF. As DNA, the CDR3 is TGCAGCGTTGACGGTTCTGACACTGAAGCTTTCTTT.

This clonotype has a count of ten or more. The V and J genes are TRBV10-2 and TRBJ2-7, with a weak D call TRBD1 (5 bases). Germline-derived CDR1 and CDR2 are WSHSY and SAAADI. The ends were cut back, 6 bases at V and 6 bases at J, with 12 bases in the middle. The CDR3 covers 12 residues. CDR3 region: CASRDSVREQYF. The CDR3 nucleotides are TGCGCCAGCAGAGACAGCGTACGCGAGCAGTACTTC.

This clonotype was seen only a few times. The chain couples TRBV5-6 to TRBJ2-3; unclear D gene. V lost 7 bases, J lost 3 bases, and 15 bases lay in between. The CDR3 loop spans 14 amino acids. Germline assignment: CDR1 SGHDT and CDR2 YYEEEE. The DNA of the CDR3 is TGTGCCAGCCTAGGACGTTGGGGAACAGATACGCAGTATTTT. This codes for CASLGRWGTDTQYF.

The sample holds many counts of this clonotype. The rearrangement joins TRBV6-1 to TRBJ2-4, with unresolved D. Trimming cost V 0 bases and J 5 bases, with 11 bases left between them. Germline CDR1 and CDR2: MNHNS and SASEGT. The CDR3 loop spans 15 amino acids. The CDR3 sequence: CASSEAPSLQNIQYF. DNA of the CDR3: TGTGCCAGCAGTGAAGCGCCAAGCCTCCAAAACATTCAGTACTTC.

V and J are TRBV6-2 or TRBV6-3 and TRBJ2-3; possibly TRBD2 for D (5 bases). The CDR3 runs 16 residues. Per germline, CDR1 MNHEY and CDR2 SVGEGT. Trimming took 6 bases from V and 4 from J, leaving 20 bases between them. CDR3 loop: CASRPSRRAGADTQYF. As DNA, the CDR3 is TGTGCCAGCAGGCCCTCTCGGCGGGCCGGGGCAGATACGCAGTATTTT.